Described below is a single T cell receptor (beta chain) sequence and its context. These data come from a study of CD8 T cells in Susac syndrome. Germline V gives CDR1 MNHEY, CDR2 SMNVEV (reference sequence). The CDR3 totals 13 residues. V was cut by 8 bases and J by 4 bases, with 14 bases left in between. Sequencing of TCR beta was performed on blood CD8+ T cells and on blood CD4+ T cells. The patients serving as multiple sclerosis controls were treatment-naive. They had stable or active relapsing-remitting disease and fulfilled revised McDonald criteria. TEMRA cells underwent FACS enrichment and CD8+ and CD4+ T cells underwent negative isolation. It was with random hexamers that roughly 0.45 to 1 ug RNA was reverse transcribed. Amplification of TCR beta CDR3 used immunoSEQ multiplex PCR across 54 Vbeta and 13 Jbeta. Using its own MiXCR run on the immunoSEQ multiplex PCR reads, TCRdb lists one record per CDR3 protein. The sample consists of about 180,000 distinct CDR3 sequences, approximately 95% of them appearing once.

This TCR derives from a human donor with multiple sclerosis. Input material: CD8+ T cells from PBMCs. The chain combines TRBV27 with TRBJ1-2, with D uncertain. For the CDR3, the DNA is TGTGCCAGCTTTTTATCACAGAGCTATGGCTACACCTTC. Encoded protein: CASFLSQSYGYTF.